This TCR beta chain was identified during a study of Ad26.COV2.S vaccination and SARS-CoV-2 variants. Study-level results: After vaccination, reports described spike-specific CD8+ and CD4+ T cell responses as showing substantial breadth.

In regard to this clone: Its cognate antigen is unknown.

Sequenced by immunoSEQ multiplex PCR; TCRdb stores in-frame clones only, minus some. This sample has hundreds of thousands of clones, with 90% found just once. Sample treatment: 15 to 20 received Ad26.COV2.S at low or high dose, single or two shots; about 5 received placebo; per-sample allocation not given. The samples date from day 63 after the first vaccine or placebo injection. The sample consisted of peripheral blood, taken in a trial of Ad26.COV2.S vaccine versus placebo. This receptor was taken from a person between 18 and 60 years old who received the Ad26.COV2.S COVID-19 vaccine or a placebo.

The CDR3 spells CASSSGLAGNSEQYF. Written as DNA, the CDR3 is TGTGCCAGCAGCTCAGGACTAGCGGGAAACAGCGAGCAGTACTTC. The genes are TRBV11-2 and TRBJ2-7; 12 bases align to TRBD2. The CDR3 sequence is 15 residues long. Germline V lookup: CDR1 SGHAT, CDR2 FQNNGV. V dropped 4 bases and J dropped 6; count of bases not matched to a gene: 7.